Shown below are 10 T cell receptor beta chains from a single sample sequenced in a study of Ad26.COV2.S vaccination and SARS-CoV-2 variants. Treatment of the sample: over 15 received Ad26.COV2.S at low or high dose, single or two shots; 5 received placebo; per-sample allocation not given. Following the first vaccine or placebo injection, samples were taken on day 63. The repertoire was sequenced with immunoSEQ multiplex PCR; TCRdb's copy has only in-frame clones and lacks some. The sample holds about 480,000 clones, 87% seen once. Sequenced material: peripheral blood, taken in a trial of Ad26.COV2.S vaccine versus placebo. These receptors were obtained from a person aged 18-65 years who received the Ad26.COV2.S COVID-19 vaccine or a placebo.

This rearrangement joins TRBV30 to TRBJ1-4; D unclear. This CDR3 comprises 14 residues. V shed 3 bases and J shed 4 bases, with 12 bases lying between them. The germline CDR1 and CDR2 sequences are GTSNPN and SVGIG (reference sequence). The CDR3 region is CAWSPPWNNEKLFF. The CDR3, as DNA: TGTGCCTGGAGCCCCCCTTGGAATAATGAAAAACTGTTTTTT.

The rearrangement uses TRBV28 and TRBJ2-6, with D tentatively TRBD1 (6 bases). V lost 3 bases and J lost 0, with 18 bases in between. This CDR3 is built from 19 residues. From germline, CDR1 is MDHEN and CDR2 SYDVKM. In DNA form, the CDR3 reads TGTGCCAGCAGTTTGCCCAAGACAGGTGGGAGCTCTGGGGCCAACGTCCTGACTTTC. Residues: CASSLPKTGGSSGANVLTF.

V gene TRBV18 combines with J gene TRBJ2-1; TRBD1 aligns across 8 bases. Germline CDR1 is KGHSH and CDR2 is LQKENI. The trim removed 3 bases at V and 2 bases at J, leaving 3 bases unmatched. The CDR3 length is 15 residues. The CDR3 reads CASSPARGPYNEQFF. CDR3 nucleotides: TGTGCCAGCTCACCGGCCAGGGGGCCCTACAATGAGCAGTTCTTC.

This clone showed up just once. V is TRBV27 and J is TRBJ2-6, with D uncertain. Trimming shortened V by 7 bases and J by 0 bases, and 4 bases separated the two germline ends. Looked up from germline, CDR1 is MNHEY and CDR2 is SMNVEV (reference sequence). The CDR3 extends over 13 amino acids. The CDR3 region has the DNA TGTGCCAGCATGCTCTCTGGGGCCAACGTCCTGACTTTC. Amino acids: CASMLSGANVLTF.

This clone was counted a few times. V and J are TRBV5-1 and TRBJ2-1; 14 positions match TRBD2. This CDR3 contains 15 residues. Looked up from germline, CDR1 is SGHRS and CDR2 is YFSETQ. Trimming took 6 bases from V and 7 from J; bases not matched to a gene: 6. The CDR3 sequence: CASMGLAGVVNEQFF. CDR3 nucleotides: TGCGCCAGCATGGGACTAGCGGGAGTTGTAAATGAGCAGTTCTTC.

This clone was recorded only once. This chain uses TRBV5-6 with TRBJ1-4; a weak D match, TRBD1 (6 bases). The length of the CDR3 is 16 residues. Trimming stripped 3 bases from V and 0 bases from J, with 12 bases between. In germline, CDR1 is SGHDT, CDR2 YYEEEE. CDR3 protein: CASSSLGAATNEKLFF. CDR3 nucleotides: TGTGCCAGCAGCTCATTGGGGGCTGCAACTAATGAAAAACTGTTTTTT.

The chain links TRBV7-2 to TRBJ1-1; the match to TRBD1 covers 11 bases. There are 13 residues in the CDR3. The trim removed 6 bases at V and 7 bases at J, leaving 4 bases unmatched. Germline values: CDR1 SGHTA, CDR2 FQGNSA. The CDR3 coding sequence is TGTGCCAGCAGGCGGACAGGGGGCGGTGAAGCTTTCTTT. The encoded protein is CASRRTGGGEAFF.

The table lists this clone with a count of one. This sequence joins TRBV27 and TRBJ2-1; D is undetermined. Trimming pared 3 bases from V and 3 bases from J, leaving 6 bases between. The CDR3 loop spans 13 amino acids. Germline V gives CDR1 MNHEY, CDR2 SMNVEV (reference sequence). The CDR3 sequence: CASSFGVYNEQFF. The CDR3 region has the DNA TGTGCCAGCAGTTTTGGAGTCTACAATGAGCAGTTCTTC.

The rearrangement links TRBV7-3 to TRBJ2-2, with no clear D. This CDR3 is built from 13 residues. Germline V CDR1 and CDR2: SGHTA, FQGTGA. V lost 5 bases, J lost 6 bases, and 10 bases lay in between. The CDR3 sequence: CASSELPPGELFF. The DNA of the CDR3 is TGTGCCAGCAGCGAGCTACCCCCCGGGGAGCTGTTTTTT.

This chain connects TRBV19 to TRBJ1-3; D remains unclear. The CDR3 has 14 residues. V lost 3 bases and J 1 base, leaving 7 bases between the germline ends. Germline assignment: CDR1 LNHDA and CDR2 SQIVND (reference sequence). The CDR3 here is CASSIDLSGNTIYF. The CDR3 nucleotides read TGTGCCAGTAGTATTGACCTATCTGGAAACACCATATATTTT.